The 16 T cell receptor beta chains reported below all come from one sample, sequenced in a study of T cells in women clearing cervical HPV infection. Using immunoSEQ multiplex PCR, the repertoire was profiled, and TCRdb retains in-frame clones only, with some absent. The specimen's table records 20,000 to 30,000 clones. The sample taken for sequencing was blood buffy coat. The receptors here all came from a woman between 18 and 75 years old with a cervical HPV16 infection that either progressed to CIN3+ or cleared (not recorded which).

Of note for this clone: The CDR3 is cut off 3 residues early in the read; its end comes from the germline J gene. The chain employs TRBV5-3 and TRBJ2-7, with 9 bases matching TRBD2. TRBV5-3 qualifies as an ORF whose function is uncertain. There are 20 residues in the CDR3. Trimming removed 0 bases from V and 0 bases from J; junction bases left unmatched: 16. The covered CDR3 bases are TGTGCCAGAAGCTTGGCCTGTTGGGAGTCTAGCGGGATCGTCTCCTACGAG. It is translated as CARSLACWESSGIVSYE. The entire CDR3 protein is CARSLACWESSGIVSYEQYF.

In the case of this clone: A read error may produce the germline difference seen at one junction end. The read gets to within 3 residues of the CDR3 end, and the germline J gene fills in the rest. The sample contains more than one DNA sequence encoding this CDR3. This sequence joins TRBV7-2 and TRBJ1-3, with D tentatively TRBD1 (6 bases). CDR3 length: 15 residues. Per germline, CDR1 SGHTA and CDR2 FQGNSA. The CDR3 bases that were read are TGTGCCAGCAGCCCCCAAGGGGGACCTGGAAACACT. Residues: CASSPQGGPGNT. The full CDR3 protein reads CASSPQGGPGNTIYF.

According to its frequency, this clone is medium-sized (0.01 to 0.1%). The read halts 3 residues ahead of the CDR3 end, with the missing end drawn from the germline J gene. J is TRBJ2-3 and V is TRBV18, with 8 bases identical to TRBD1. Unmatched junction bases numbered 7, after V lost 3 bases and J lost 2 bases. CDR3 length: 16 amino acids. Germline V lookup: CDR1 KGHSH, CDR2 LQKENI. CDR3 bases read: TGTGCCAGCTCACCCCTCGGGACAGGTTCCACAGATACG. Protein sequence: CASSPLGTGSTDT. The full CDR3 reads CASSPLGTGSTDTQYF.

The CDR3 loop is CSASAPGLTSTDTQYF. The part of the CDR3 DNA that was read is TGCAGTGCTAGCGCGCCGGGACTCACTAGCACAGATACG. The genes are TRBV20-1 and TRBJ2-3, with a possible D match to TRBD2 (6 bases). The CDR3 end falls 3 residues outside the read, so it is completed with the germline J gene. The V gene lost 3 bases and the J gene lost 0 bases, with 16 bases spanning the gap. Germline V CDR1 and CDR2: DFQATT, SNEGSKA (reference sequence). The CDR3 length is 16 residues.

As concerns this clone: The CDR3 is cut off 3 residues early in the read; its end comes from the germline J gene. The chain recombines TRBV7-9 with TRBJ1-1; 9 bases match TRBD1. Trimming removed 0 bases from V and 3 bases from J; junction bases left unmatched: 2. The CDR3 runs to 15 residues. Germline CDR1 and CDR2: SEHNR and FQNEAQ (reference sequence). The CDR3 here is CASSLADRGDTEAFF. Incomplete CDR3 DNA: TGTGCCAGCAGCTTAGCCGACAGGGGGGACACTGAA. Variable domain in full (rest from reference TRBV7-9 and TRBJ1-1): DTGVSQNPRHKITKRGQNVTFRCDPISEHNRLYWYRQTLGQGPEFLTYFQNEAQLEKSRLLSDRFSAERPKGSFSTLEIQRTEQGDSAMYLCASSLADRGDTEAFFGQGTRLTVV.

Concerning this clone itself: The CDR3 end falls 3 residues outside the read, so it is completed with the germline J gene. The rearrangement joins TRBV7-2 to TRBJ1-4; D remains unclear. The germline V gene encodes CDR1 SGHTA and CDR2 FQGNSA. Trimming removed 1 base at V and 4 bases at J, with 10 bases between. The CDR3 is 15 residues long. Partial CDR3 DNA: TGTGCCAGCAGCTTAGTCGGTCAGCGTAATGAAAAA. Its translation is CASSLVGQRNEK. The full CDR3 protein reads CASSLVGQRNEKLFF.

The part of the CDR3 DNA that was read is TGCGCCAGCAGCTTGTTAGGGACAGGGTCTTCACCA. This gives the protein CASSLLGTGSSP. The entire CDR3 is CASSLLGTGSSPLFF. The genes are TRBV5-1 and TRBJ1-4; 9 positions match TRBD1. With the read ending 3 residues before the CDR3 end, the germline J gene is used to fill in that end. Germline V gene lookup returns CDR1 SGHRS and CDR2 YFSETQ. The CDR3 covers 15 residues.

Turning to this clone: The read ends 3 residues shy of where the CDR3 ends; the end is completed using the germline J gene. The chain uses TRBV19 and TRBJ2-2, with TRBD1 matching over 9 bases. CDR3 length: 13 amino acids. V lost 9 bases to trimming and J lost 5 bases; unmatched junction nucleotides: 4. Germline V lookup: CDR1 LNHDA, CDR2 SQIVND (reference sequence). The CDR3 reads CARVDRGTGELFF. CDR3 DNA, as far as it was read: TGTGCCAGAGTCGACAGGGGGACCGGGGAG.

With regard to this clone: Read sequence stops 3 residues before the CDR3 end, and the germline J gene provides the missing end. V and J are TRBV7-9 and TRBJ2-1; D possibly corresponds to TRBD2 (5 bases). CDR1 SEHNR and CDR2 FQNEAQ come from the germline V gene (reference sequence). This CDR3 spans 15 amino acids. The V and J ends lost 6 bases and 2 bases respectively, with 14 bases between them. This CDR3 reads CASRQSGITYNEQFF. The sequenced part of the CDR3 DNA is TGTGCCAGCAGACAAAGCGGAATTACCTACAATGAG.

The DNA read from the CDR3 is TGCGCCAGCAGCACAGGGACTAGTACAGACGTTGAG. This gives the protein CASSTGTSTDVE. The CDR3 as a whole reads CASSTGTSTDVEQFF. The genes are TRBV5-1 and TRBJ2-1; 8 bases are a match to TRBD2. Read data end 3 residues before the CDR3 end; the end is taken from the germline J gene. In germline, CDR1 is SGHRS, CDR2 YFSETQ. The CDR3 loop spans 15 amino acids. Unmatched junction bases numbered 12, after V lost 4 bases and J lost 9 bases.

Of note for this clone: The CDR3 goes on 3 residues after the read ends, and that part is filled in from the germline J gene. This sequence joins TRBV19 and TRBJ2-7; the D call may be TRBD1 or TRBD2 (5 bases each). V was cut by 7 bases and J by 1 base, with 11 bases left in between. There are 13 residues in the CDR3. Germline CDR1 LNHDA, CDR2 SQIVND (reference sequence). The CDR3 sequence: CASTEGPSYEQYF. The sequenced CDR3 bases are TGTGCCAGTACCGAGGGGCCATCCTACGAG.

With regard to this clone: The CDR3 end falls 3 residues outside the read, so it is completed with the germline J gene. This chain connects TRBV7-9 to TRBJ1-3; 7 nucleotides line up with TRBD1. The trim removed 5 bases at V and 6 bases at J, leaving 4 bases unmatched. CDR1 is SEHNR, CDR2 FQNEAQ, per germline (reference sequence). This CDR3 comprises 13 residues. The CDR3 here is CASSHDRENTIYF. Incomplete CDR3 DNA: TGTGCCAGCAGCCACGACAGGGAAAACACC.

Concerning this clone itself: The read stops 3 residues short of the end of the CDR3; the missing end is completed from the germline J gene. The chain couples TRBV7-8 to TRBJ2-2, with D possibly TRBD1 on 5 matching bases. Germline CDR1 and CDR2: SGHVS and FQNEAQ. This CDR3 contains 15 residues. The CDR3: CASSRRQGTDSPLFF. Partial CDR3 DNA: TGTGCCAGCAGCCGCCGTCAGGGTACAGATTCACCG.

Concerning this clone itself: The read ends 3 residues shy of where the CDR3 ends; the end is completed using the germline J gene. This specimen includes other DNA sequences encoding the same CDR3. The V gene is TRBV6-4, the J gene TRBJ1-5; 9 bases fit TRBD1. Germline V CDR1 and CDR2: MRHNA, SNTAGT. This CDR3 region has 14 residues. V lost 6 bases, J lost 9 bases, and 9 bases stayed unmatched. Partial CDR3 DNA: TGTGCCAGCAGCCAGACAGGGGGTCTGGGGCCC. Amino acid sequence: CASSQTGGLGP. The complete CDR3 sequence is CASSQTGGLGPQHF.

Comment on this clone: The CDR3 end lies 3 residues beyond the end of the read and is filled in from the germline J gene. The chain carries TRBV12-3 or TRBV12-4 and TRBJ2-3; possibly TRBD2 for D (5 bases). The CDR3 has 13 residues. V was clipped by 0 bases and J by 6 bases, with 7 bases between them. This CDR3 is CASSLAERDTQYF. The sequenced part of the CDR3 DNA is TGTGCCAGCAGTTTAGCGGAGCGGGATACG.

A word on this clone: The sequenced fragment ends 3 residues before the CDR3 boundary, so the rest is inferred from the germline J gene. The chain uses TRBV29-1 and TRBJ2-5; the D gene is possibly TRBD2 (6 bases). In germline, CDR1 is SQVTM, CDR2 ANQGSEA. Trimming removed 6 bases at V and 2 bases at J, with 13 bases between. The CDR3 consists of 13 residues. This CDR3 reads CSVTRDLQETQYF. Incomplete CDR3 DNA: TGCAGCGTAACACGGGACTTACAAGAGACC.